The entry below describes one T cell receptor (beta chain). Antigen specificity is unknown. The sample is drawn from a study of cytotoxic CD8 clonotypes in ibrutinib-treated CLL. Notes on the study in general: Sustained-remission and progressing patients had unequal sampling times.

The CDR3 is made up of 15 amino acids. Trimming shortened V by 3 bases and J by 4 bases, and 13 bases separated the two germline ends. Germline V CDR1 and CDR2: SGHVS, FNYEAQ. Measured with immunoSEQ multiplex PCR; TCRdb has only the in-frame clones, and not every one. Here the sample spans fewer than 100,000 clones, around 84% being singletons. Sequencing used PBMCs, obtained before ibrutinib treatment. The chain joins TRBV7-6 to TRBJ2-1, with D perhaps given as TRBD1 or TRBD2 (5 bases each). This receptor was taken from a human donor with chronic lymphocytic leukemia. CDR3 in amino acids: CASSFRDVGYNEQFF. The CDR3 DNA sequence: TGTGCCAGCAGCTTCCGGGACGTTGGATACAATGAGCAGTTCTTC.